Below, 22 T cell receptor beta chains from the same sample are listed, as sequenced in a study of T cell responses to AZD1222 COVID-19 vaccine. The assay was immunoSEQ multiplex PCR, and TCRdb's table has in-frame clones only and misses some. This listing includes under 150,000 clones. What was sequenced was peripheral blood. The receptors shown here come from an adult in good health.

The chain combines TRBV2 with TRBJ2-2, with D maybe TRBD1 (5 bases). Looked up from germline, CDR1 is SNHLY and CDR2 is FYNNEI. There are 15 residues in the CDR3. The V and J ends lost 6 bases and 3 bases respectively, with 14 bases between them. The CDR3 protein is CASREQTVHTGELFF. In nucleotides, the CDR3 is TGTGCCAGCAGAGAACAGACAGTCCACACCGGGGAGCTGTTTTTT.

The CDR3 nucleotides are TGTGCCAGCAGTTACGGTGAGCGGGGGAAACTGTTTTTT. This encodes CASSYGERGKLFF. The chain has TRBV6-2 or TRBV6-3 and TRBJ1-4, with D possibly TRBD1 on 5 matching bases. The V gene's germline CDR1 is MNHEY and CDR2 SVGEGT. The CDR3 sequence is 13 residues long. Trimming stripped 2 bases from V and 11 bases from J, with 12 bases between.

The rearrangement uses TRBV3-1 (or the pseudogene TRBV3-2) and TRBJ2-1, with D perhaps matching TRBD1 or TRBD2 (6 bases each). CDR3 size: 15 residues. V gave up 1 base and J gave up 6 bases, with 13 bases separating them. Germline CDR1 LGHDT, CDR2 YNNKEL (reference sequence). The CDR3 nucleotides read TGTGCCAGCAGCCAAGGGGGGGCAAGATTCAATGAGCAGTTCTTC. Its protein product is CASSQGGARFNEQFF.

The genes are TRBV19 and TRBJ2-2; tentative D call: TRBD2 (6 bases). This CDR3 region has 15 residues. Per the germline V gene, CDR1 is LNHDA and CDR2 is SQIVND (reference sequence). With 11 bases removed from V and 5 bases from J, the gap between germline ends came to 21 bases. The CDR3 region has the DNA TGTGCCGACCCCCGTAAGCCCCGGGGGACCGGGGAGCTGTTTTTT. Residues: CADPRKPRGTGELFF.

The gene calls are TRBV19 and TRBJ1-6; weak D call: TRBD1 (5 bases). Germline V lookup: CDR1 LNHDA, CDR2 SQIVND (reference sequence). This CDR3 spans 14 amino acids. Trimming left V 5 bases short and J 5 bases short, with 10 bases between. CDR3 bases: TGTGCCAGTAGTGTGGGGGTGAATAATTCACCCCTCCACTTT. Translating gives CASSVGVNNSPLHF.

The chain uses TRBV6-5 and TRBJ1-2; 12 positions match TRBD1. The CDR3 runs to 14 residues. The trim removed 6 bases at V and 4 bases at J, leaving 3 bases unmatched. Germline V CDR1 and CDR2: MNHEY, SVGAGI. This chain's CDR3 is CASRGTGGTYGYTF. The CDR3 nucleotides are TGTGCCAGCAGGGGGACAGGGGGCACCTATGGCTACACCTTC.

V is TRBV6-5 and J is TRBJ1-4; TRBD1 matches at 7 bases. The CDR3 consists of 15 residues. Germline-derived CDR1 and CDR2 are MNHEY and SVGAGI. V shed 0 bases, J shed 5 bases, and the junction held 3 bases outside the gene matches. The CDR3 DNA sequence: TGTGCCAGCAGTTACTCAGACAGGGCAAATGAAAAACTGTTTTTT. It is translated as CASSYSDRANEKLFF.

The chain joins TRBV19 to TRBJ1-3; 7 nucleotides match TRBD1. The CDR3 is made up of 16 amino acids. Germline CDR1 is LNHDA and CDR2 is SQIVND (reference sequence). After removal of 4 bases from V and 1 base from J, the junction contained 7 bases not matched to a gene. The CDR3 coding sequence is TGTGCCAGTAGTAGCACCGGGACAGCTTCTGGAAACACCATATATTTT. Its protein is CASSSTGTASGNTIYF. Full variable domain (outside the CDR3, taken from reference TRBV19 and TRBJ1-3): DGGITQSPKYLFRKEGQNVTLSCEQNLNHDAMYWYRQDPGQGLRLIYYSQIVNDFQKGDIAEGYSVSREKKESFPLTVTSAQKNPTAFYLCASSSTGTASGNTIYFGEGSWLTVV.

The chain combines TRBV3-1 (or the pseudogene TRBV3-2) with TRBJ2-2, with D unresolved. CDR3 length equals 17 residues. V lost 4 bases and J 6 bases, leaving 21 bases between the germline ends. Germline V CDR1 and CDR2: LGHDT, YNNKEL (reference sequence). CDR3 amino acids: CASSPRMGSRLAGELFF. The CDR3 DNA follows: TGTGCCAGCAGCCCAAGAATGGGGTCGCGCCTCGCCGGGGAGCTGTTTTTT.

The J gene is TRBJ1-1, the V gene TRBV28; D is possibly TRBD1 (6 bases). The CDR3 loop spans 13 amino acids. Trimming removed 4 bases at V and 4 bases at J, with 10 bases between. Germline V gene lookup returns CDR1 MDHEN and CDR2 SYDVKM. The DNA of the CDR3 is TGTGCCAGCAGTTCAGGGGACCCCACTGAAGCTTTCTTT. Amino acids: CASSSGDPTEAFF.

This sequence joins TRBV2 and TRBJ2-2; tentative D call: TRBD1 (6 bases). Germline loops: CDR1 SNHLY, CDR2 FYNNEI. This CDR3 is 13 amino acids long. V lost 6 bases and J 6 bases, leaving 11 bases between the germline ends. The CDR3 DNA is TGTGCCAGCAGACTACAGGGCGCCGGGGAGCTGTTTTTT. It is translated as CASRLQGAGELFF.

The V gene is TRBV5-8, the J gene TRBJ2-1; D is unresolved. The CDR3 has 13 amino acids. The V end was cut by 0 bases, the J end by 9 bases, with 10 bases between. The germline CDR1 and CDR2 sequences are SGHTS and YDEGEE. Written as DNA, the CDR3 is TGTGCCAGCAGCTTGGACTTATGGGGTGAGCAGTTCTTC. Its translation is CASSLDLWGEQFF.

CDR3 sequence: CASTLLGPINTEAFF. For the CDR3, the DNA is TGTGCCAGCACCCTCCTCGGACCGATCAACACTGAAGCTTTCTTT. The J gene is TRBJ1-1, the V gene TRBV28, with D unresolved. The ends were cut back, 7 bases at V and 2 bases at J, with 17 bases in the middle. The germline V gene has CDR1 MDHEN and CDR2 SYDVKM. The CDR3 length is 15 residues.

This rearrangement joins TRBV9 to TRBJ1-2; 11 nucleotides agree with TRBD1. V gave up 4 bases and J gave up 8 bases; unmatched junction bases: 16. Looked up from germline, CDR1 is SGDLS and CDR2 is YYNGEE. This CDR3 contains 17 residues. Here the CDR3 reads CASSQRTGGEGTRGYTF. CDR3 nucleotide sequence: TGTGCCAGCAGCCAGCGGACAGGGGGCGAGGGTACGAGGGGCTACACCTTC.

This sequence joins TRBV2 and TRBJ1-1; no clear D gene. The CDR3 is 11 amino acids. In germline, CDR1 is SNHLY, CDR2 FYNNEI. Deletions cut 6 bases from V and 6 bases from J, with 8 bases between. The CDR3 here is CASRPASEAFF. For the CDR3, the DNA is TGTGCCAGCAGGCCTGCGTCTGAAGCTTTCTTT.

The V call is TRBV28, the J call TRBJ1-2; D remains ambiguous. CDR1 and CDR2 (germline): MDHEN, SYDVKM. This CDR3 has 14 amino acids. V was pared by 6 bases and J by 0 bases, with 11 bases between. The CDR3 here is CASSLTIANYGYTF. As DNA, the CDR3 is TGTGCCAGCAGCCTGACAATTGCTAACTATGGCTACACCTTC.

The genes are TRBV7-9 and TRBJ2-6, with D perhaps matching TRBD1 (6 bases). CDR3 length: 18 residues. Germline V lookup: CDR1 SEHNR, CDR2 FQNEAQ (reference sequence). V was shortened by 2 bases and J by 0 bases, with 14 bases between the two germline ends. Written as DNA, the CDR3 is TGTGCCAGCAGCTTATCCGGACAGTCCGTCTCTGGGGCCAACGTCCTGACTTTC. Amino acids: CASSLSGQSVSGANVLTF.

The chain employs TRBV5-5 and TRBJ2-7; 11 nucleotides agree with TRBD1. The CDR3 has 14 amino acids. The germline CDR1 and CDR2 sequences are SGHKS and YYEKEE (reference sequence). Trimming took 4 bases from V and 4 from J; bases not matched to a gene: 4. The CDR3 bases are TGTGCCAGCAGCATACGGGACAGGGGGTACGAGCAGTACTTC. Its translation: CASSIRDRGYEQYF.

The CDR3 here is CASSTKAGIAYGYTF. CDR3 DNA sequence: TGTGCCAGCAGCACAAAGGCGGGAATAGCCTATGGCTACACCTTC. The genes are TRBV13 and TRBJ1-2; D gene uncertain. CDR3 length equals 15 residues. The germline CDR1 and CDR2 sequences are PRHDT and FYEKMQ (reference sequence). V was trimmed by 5 bases and J by 4 bases, leaving 17 bases between them.

This sequence joins TRBV19 and TRBJ2-2; TRBD1 agrees at 8 bases. This CDR3 is built from 15 residues. After removal of 7 bases from V and 4 bases from J, the junction contained 8 bases not matched to a gene. CDR1 is LNHDA, CDR2 SQIVND, per germline (reference sequence). The CDR3 sequence: CASTIDRGSTGELFF. CDR3 in DNA: TGTGCCAGTACCATAGACAGGGGTAGCACCGGGGAGCTGTTTTTT.

The CDR3 nucleotides are TGTGCCTGGAGACGACCGGGACTAGCGGGGACGGGTAATGAGCAGTTCTTC. This gives the protein CAWRRPGLAGTGNEQFF. The rearrangement uses TRBV30 and TRBJ2-1; 13 nucleotides align to TRBD2. The ends lost 3 bases at V and 7 bases at J; junction bases unmatched: 12. Germline loops: CDR1 GTSNPN, CDR2 SVGIG (reference sequence). CDR3 size: 17 residues.

The CDR3 loop reads CASSSGQPGDRKLFF. The CDR3 DNA reads TGTGCCAGCAGCTCAGGACAGCCGGGCGATAGAAAACTGTTTTTT. The chain has TRBV11-2 and TRBJ1-4, with D possibly matching TRBD1 (6 bases). The V end was cut by 4 bases, the J end by 10 bases, with 19 bases between. The CDR3 runs 15 residues. The germline CDR1 and CDR2 sequences are SGHAT and FQNNGV.